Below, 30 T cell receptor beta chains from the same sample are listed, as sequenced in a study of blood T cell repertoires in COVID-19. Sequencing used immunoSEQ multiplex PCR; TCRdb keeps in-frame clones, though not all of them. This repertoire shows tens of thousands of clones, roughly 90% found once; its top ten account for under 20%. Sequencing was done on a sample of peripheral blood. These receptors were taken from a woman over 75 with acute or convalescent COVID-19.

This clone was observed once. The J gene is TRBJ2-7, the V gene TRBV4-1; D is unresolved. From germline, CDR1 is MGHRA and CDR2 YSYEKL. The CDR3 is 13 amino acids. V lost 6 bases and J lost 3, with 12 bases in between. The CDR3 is CASSLQVGYEQYF. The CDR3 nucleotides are TGCGCCAGCAGTCTTCAGGTAGGCTACGAGCAGTACTTC.

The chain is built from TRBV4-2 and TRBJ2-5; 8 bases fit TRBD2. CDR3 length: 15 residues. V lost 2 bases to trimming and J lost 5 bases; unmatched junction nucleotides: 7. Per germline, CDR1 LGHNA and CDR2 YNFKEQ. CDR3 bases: TGTGCCAGCAGCCAACGGGACGGGGGGGAGGAGACCCAGTACTTC. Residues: CASSQRDGGEETQYF.

CDR3 sequence: CAWGLGQGNYEQYF. CDR3 in DNA: TGTGCCTGGGGTTTGGGGCAGGGGAACTACGAGCAGTACTTC. The chain combines TRBV30 with TRBJ2-7; the D gene is possibly TRBD1 (6 bases). From germline, CDR1 is GTSNPN and CDR2 SVGIG (reference sequence). V gave up 5 bases and J gave up 3 bases, with 17 bases separating them. The CDR3 loop spans 14 amino acids.

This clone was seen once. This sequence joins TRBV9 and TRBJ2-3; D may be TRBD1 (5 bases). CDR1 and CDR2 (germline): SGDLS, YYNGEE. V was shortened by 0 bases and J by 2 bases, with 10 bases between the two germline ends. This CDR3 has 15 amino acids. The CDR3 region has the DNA TGTGCCAGCAGCGTAGATCGACAGTTCACAGATACGCAGTATTTT. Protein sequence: CASSVDRQFTDTQYF.

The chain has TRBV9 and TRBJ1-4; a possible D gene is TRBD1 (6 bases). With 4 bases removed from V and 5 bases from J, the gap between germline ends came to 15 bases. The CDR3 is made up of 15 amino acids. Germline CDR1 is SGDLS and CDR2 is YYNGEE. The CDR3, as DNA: TGTGCCAGCAGCCAACAGGGATTGGAAAATGAAAAACTGTTTTTT. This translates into CASSQQGLENEKLFF.

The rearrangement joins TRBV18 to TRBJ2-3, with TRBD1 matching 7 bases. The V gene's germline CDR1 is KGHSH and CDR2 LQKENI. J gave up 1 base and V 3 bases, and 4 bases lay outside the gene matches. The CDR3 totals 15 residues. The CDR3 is CASSPDRVGTDTQYF. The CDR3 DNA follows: TGTGCCAGCTCACCTGACAGGGTGGGCACAGATACGCAGTATTTT. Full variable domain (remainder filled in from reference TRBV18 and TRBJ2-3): NAGVMQNPRHLVRRRGQEARLRCSPMKGHSHVYWYRQLPEEGLKFMVYLQKENIIDESGMPKERFSAEFPKEGPSILRIQQVVRGDSAAYFCASSPDRVGTDTQYFGPGTRLTVL.

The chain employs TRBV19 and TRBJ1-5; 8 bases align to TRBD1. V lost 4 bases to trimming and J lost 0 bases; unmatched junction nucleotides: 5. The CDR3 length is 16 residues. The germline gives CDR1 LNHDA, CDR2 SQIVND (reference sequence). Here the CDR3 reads CASSNNDRGSNQPQHF. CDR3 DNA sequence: TGTGCCAGTAGTAACAACGACAGGGGTAGCAATCAGCCCCAGCATTTT.

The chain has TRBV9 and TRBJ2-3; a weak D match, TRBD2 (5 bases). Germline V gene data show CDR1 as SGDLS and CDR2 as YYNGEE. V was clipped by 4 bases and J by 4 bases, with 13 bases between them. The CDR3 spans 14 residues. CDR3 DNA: TGTGCCAGCAGCCAAAGCGGTGTGGCAGATACGCAGTATTTT. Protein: CASSQSGVADTQYF.

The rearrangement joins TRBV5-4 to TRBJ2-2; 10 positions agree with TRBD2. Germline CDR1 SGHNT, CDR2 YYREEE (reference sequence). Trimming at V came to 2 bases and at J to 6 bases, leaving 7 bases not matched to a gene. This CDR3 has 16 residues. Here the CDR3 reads CASSFGAGGKAGELFF. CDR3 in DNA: TGTGCCAGCAGCTTTGGAGCGGGGGGGAAGGCCGGGGAGCTGTTTTTT.

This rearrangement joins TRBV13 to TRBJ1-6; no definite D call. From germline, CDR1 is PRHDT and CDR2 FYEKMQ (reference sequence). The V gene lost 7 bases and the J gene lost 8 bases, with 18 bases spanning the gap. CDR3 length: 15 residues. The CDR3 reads CASKPTPEPDSPLHF. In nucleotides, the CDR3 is TGTGCCAGCAAACCGACTCCCGAACCTGATTCACCCCTCCACTTT.

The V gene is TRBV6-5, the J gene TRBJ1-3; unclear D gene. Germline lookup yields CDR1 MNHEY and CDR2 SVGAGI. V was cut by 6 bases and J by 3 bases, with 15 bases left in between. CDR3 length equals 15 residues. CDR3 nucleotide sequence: TGTGCCAGCAGGTCACCCGGGGTCCATGGAAACACCATATATTTT. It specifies CASRSPGVHGNTIYF.

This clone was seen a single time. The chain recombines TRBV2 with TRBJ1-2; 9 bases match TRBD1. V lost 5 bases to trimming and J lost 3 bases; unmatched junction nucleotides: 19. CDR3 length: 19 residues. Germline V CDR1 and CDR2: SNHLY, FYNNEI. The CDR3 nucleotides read TGTGCCAGCAGTCTATTCCTAACCGGGACAGGGAAGAAGGACTATGGCTACACCTTC. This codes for CASSLFLTGTGKKDYGYTF.

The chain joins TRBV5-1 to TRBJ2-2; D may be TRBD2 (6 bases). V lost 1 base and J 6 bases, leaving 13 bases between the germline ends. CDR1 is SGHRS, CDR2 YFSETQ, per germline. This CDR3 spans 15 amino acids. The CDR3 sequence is CASSLSAGTAGELFF. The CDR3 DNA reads TGCGCCAGCAGCTTGTCCGCGGGGACCGCCGGGGAGCTGTTTTTT.

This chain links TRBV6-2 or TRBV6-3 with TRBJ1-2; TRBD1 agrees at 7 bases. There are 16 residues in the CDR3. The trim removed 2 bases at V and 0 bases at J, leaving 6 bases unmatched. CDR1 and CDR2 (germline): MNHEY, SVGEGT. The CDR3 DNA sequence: TGTGCCAGCAGTTACATGGGACAGTCGGCTAACTATGGCTACACCTTC. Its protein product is CASSYMGQSANYGYTF.

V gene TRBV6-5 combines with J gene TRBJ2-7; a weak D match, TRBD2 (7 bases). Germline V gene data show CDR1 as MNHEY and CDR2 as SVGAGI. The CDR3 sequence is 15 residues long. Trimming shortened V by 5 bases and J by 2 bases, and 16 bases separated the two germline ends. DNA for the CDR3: TGTGCCAGCAGTCCCACAGGGAGGGGAACCTACGAGCAGTACTTC. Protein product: CASSPTGRGTYEQYF.

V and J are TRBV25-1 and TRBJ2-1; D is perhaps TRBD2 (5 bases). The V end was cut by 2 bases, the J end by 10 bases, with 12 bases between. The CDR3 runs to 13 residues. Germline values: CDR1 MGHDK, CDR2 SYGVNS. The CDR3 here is CASSENSPGEQFF. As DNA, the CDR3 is TGTGCCAGCAGTGAAAACTCTCCGGGGGAGCAGTTCTTC.

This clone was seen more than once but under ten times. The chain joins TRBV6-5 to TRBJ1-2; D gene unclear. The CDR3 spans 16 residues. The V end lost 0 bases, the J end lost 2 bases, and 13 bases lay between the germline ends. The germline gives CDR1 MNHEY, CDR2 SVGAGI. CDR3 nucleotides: TGTGCCAGCAGTTACTCCCGACGGGGTTTGAACTATGGCTACACCTTC. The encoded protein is CASSYSRRGLNYGYTF.

The CDR3 here is CASSLSPNIQETQYF. Here the CDR3 DNA reads TGTGCCAGCAGCCTCTCTCCGAACATACAAGAGACCCAGTACTTC. The V and J genes are TRBV7-6 and TRBJ2-5, with D unresolved. This CDR3 spans 15 amino acids. Per the germline V gene, CDR1 is SGHVS and CDR2 is FNYEAQ. Trimming cost V 5 bases and J 2 bases, with 15 bases left between them.

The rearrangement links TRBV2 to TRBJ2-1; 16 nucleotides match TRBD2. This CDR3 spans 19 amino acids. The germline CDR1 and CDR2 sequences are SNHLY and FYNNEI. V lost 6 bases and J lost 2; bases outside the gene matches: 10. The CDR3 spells CASRRGTSGGAYAYNEQFF. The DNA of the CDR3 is TGTGCCAGCAGGAGAGGGACTAGCGGGGGGGCCTACGCCTACAATGAGCAGTTCTTC.

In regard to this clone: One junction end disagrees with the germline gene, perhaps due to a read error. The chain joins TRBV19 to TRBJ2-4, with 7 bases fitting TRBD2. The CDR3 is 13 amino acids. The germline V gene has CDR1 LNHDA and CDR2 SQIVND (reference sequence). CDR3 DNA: TGTGCCAGTAGTATCCCGGGGGGAAACATTCAGTACTTT. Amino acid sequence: CASSIPGGNIQYF. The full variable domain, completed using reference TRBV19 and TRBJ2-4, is DGGITQSPKYLFRKEGQNVTLSCEQNLNHDAMYWYRQDPGQGLRLIYYSQIVNDFQKGDIAEGYSVSREKKESFPLTVTSAQKNPTAFYLCASSIPGGNIQYFGAGTRLSVL.

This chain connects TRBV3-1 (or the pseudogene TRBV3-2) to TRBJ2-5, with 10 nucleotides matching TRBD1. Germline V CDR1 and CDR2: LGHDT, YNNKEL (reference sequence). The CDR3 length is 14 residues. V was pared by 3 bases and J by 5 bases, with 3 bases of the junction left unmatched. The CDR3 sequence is CASSQTGGLETQYF. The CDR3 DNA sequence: TGTGCCAGCAGCCAGACAGGGGGCCTCGAGACCCAGTACTTC.

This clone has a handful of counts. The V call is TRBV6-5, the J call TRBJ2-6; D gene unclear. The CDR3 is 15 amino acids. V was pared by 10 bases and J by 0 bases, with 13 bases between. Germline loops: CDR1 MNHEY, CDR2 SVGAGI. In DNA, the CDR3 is TGTGCCACCGAAGAGGATAGCTCTGGGGCCAACGTCCTGACTTTC. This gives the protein CATEEDSSGANVLTF.

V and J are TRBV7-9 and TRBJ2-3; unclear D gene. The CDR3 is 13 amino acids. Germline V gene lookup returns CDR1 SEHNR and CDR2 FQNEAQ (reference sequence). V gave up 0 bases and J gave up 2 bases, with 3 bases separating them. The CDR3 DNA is TGTGCCAGCAGCTTAGCCCACACAGATACGCAGTATTTT. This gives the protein CASSLAHTDTQYF.

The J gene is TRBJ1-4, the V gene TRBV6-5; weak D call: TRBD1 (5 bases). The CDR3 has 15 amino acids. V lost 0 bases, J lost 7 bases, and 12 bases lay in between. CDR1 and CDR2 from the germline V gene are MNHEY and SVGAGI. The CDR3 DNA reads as TGTGCCAGCAGTTACTCGGGGGGGGGAGGTGAAAAACTGTTTTTT. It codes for CASSYSGGGGEKLFF.

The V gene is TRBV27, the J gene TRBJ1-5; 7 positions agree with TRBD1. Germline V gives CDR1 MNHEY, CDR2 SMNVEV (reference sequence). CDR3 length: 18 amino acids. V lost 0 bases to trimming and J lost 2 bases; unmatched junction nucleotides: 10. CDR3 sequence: CASSLSGTVRSGNQPQHF. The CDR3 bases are TGTGCCAGCAGTTTATCGGGGACAGTTAGATCGGGCAATCAGCCCCAGCATTTT.

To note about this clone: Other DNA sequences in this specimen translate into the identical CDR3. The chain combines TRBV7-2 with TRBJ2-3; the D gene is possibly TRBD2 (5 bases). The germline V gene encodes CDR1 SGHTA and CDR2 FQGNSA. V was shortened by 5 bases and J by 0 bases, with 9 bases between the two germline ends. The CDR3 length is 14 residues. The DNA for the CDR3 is TGTGCCAGCAGCCTCGGACTGAGCACAGATACGCAGTATTTT. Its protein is CASSLGLSTDTQYF.

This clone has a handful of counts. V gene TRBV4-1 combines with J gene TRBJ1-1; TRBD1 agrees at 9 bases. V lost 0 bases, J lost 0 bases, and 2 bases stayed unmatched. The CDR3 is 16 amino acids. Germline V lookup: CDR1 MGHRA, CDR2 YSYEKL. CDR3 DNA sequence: TGCGCCAGCAGCCAAGATAGGGACAGGGTGAACACTGAAGCTTTCTTT. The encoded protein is CASSQDRDRVNTEAFF.

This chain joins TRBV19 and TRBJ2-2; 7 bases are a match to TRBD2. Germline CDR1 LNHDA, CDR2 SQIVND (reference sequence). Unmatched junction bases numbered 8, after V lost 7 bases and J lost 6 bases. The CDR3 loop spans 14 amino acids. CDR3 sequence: CASKEGGIPGELFF. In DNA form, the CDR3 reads TGTGCCAGTAAAGAGGGAGGGATCCCCGGGGAGCTGTTTTTT.

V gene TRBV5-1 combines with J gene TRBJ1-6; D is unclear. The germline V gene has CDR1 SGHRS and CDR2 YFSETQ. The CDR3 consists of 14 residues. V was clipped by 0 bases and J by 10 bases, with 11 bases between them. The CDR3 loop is CASSLEGRGSPLHF. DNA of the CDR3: TGCGCCAGCAGCTTGGAAGGGCGGGGATCACCCCTCCACTTT.

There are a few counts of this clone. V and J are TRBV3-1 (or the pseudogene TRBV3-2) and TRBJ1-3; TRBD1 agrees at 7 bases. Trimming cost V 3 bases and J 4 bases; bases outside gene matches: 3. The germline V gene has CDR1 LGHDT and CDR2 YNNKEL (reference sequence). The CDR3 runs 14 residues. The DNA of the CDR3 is TGTGCCAGCAGCCAGCAGGACAGGGGAAACACCATATATTTT. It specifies CASSQQDRGNTIYF.